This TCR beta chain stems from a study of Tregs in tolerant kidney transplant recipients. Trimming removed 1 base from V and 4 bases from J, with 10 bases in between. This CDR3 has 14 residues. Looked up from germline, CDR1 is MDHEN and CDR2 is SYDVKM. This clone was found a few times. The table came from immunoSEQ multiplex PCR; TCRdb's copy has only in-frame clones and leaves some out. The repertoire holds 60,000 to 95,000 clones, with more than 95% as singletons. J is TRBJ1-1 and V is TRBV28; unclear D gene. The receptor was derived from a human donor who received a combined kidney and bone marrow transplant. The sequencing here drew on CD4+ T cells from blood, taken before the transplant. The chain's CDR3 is CASSLFARATEAFF. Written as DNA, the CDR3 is TGTGCCAGCAGTTTATTCGCGAGGGCCACTGAAGCTTTCTTT.